One and the same sample provided the 3 T cell receptor beta chains below, sequenced in a study of T cells in localized non-small cell lung cancer. TCRdb's copy holds only in-frame clones and misses some; the assay was immunoSEQ multiplex PCR. The table has under 65,000 clones, under 85% seen once. Material: peripheral blood, obtained before any cancer treatment. These receptors all come from a female donor older than 55 with stage II squamous cell lung carcinoma.

This clone turned up a few times. The chain recombines TRBV30 with TRBJ1-4; D might be TRBD1 (5 bases). Germline V CDR1 and CDR2: GTSNPN, SVGIG (reference sequence). This CDR3 is 15 amino acids long. V was shortened by 2 bases and J by 7 bases, with 17 bases between the two germline ends. DNA of the CDR3: TGTGCCTGGAGTCCGGGGGAGGTGCTCGGTGAAAAACTGTTTTTT. The encoded protein is CAWSPGEVLGEKLFF.

The V gene is TRBV5-6, the J gene TRBJ1-2; 9 bases are a match to TRBD1. The germline CDR1 and CDR2 sequences are SGHDT and YYEEEE. The ends lost 1 base at V and 6 bases at J; junction bases unmatched: 7. The CDR3 spans 15 residues. The chain's CDR3 is CASSLSRDRVNGYTF. The CDR3 DNA reads as TGTGCCAGCAGCTTGTCCCGGGACAGGGTAAATGGCTACACCTTC.

This clone was observed once. The chain combines TRBV19 with TRBJ1-2; D not resolved. The V and J ends lost 4 bases and 7 bases respectively, with 19 bases between them. The CDR3 consists of 15 residues. The germline CDR1 and CDR2 sequences are LNHDA and SQIVND (reference sequence). The DNA for the CDR3 is TGTGCCAGTAGTACCAACTCCGAGGGTCGTGGTGGCTACACCTTC. Its protein is CASSTNSEGRGGYTF.